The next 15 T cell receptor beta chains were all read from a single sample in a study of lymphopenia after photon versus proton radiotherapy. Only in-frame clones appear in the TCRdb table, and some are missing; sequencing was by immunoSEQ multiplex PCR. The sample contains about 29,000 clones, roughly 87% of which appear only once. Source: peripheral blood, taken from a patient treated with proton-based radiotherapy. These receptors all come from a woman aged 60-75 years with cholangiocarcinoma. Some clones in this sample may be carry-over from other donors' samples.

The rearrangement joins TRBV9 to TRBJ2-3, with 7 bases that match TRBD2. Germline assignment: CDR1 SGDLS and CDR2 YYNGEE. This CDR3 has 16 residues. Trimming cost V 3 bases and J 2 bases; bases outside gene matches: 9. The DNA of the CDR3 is TGTGCCAGCAGCGCCTGGAGCGGGGCCCCCACAGATACGCAGTATTTT. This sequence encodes CASSAWSGAPTDTQYF.

CDR3 region: CASSESYEQYF. DNA for the CDR3: TGTGCCAGCAGTGAGTCCTACGAGCAGTACTTC. This chain connects TRBV6-1 to TRBJ2-7; D is uncertain. The CDR3 has 11 amino acids. Trimming took 3 bases from V and 1 from J, leaving 1 base between them. Germline V lookup: CDR1 MNHNS, CDR2 SASEGT.

CDR3: CASSWPRGANTGELFF. In DNA form, the CDR3 reads TGTGCCAGCAGTTGGCCCCGGGGCGCGAACACCGGGGAGCTGTTTTTT. The chain links TRBV27 to TRBJ2-2, with D possibly called TRBD1 or TRBD2 (5 bases each). V dropped 4 bases and J dropped 0 bases, with 12 bases sitting between them. This CDR3 contains 16 residues. In germline, CDR1 is MNHEY, CDR2 SMNVEV (reference sequence).

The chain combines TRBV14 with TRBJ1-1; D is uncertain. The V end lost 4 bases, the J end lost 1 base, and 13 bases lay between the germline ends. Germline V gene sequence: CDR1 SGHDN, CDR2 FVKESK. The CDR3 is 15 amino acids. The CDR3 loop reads CASSPRLQRNTEAFF. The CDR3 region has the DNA TGTGCCAGCAGCCCTCGACTGCAGAGGAACACTGAAGCTTTCTTT.

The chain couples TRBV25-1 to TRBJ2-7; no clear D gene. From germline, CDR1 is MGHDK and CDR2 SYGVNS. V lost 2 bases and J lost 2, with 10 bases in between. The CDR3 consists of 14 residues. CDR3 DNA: TGTGCCAGCAGTGAAAACATAGGTGCCTACGAGCAGTACTTC. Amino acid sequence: CASSENIGAYEQYF.

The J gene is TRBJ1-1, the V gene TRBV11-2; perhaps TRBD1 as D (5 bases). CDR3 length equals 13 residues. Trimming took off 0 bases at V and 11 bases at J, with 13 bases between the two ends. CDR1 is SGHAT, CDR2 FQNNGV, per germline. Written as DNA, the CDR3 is TGTGCCAGCAGCTTAGAGGCGGCAGGGTCGGCTTTCTTT. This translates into CASSLEAAGSAFF.

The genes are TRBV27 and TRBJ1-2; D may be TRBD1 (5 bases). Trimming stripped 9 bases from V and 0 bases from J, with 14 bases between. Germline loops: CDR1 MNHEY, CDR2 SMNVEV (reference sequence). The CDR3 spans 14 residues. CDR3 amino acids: CASSRDGANYGYTF. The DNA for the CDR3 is TGTGCCAGTTCCCGGGACGGGGCTAACTATGGCTACACCTTC.

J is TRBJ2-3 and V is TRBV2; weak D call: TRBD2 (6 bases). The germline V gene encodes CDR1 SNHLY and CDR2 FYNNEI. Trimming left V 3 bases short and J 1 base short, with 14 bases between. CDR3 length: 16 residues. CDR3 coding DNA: TGTGCCAGCAGTGAGGGAACCGGGACTCGCACAGATACGCAGTATTTT. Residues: CASSEGTGTRTDTQYF. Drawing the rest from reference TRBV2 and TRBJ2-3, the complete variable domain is EPEVTQTPSHQVTQMGQEVILRCVPISNHLYFYWYRQILGQKVEFLVSFYNNEISEKSEIFDDQFSVERPDGSNFTLKIRSTKLEDSAMYFCASSEGTGTRTDTQYFGPGTRLTVL.

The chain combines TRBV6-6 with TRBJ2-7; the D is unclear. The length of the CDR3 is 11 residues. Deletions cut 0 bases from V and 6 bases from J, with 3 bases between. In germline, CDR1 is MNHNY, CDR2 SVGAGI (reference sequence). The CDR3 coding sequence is TGTGCCAGCAGTTACTCGGGCGAGCAGTACTTC. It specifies CASSYSGEQYF.

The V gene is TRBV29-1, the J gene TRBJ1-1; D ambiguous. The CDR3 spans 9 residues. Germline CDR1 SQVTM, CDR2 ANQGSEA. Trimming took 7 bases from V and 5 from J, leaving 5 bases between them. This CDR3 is CSAGTEAFF. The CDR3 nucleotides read TGCAGCGCCGGAACTGAAGCTTTCTTT. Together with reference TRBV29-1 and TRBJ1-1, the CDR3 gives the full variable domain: SAVISQKPSRDICQRGTSLTIQCQVDSQVTMMFWYRQQPGQSLTLIATANQGSEATYESGFVIDKFPISRPNLTFSTLTVSNMSPEDSSIYLCSAGTEAFFGQGTRLTVV.

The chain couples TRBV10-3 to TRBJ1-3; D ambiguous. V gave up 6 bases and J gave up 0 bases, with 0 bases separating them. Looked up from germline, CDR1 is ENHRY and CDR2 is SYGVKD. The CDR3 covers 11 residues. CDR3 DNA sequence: TGTGCCATCAGCTCTGGAAACACCATATATTTT. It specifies CAISSGNTIYF.

The CDR3 DNA reads as TGTGCCAGCAGCCAGAGCGGCCCGAACACCGGGGAGCTGTTTTTT. This codes for CASSQSGPNTGELFF. This sequence joins TRBV4-2 and TRBJ2-2; D possibly corresponds to TRBD2 (5 bases). Trimming left V 3 bases short and J 0 bases short, with 8 bases between. The length of the CDR3 is 15 residues. Germline lookup yields CDR1 LGHNA and CDR2 YNFKEQ.

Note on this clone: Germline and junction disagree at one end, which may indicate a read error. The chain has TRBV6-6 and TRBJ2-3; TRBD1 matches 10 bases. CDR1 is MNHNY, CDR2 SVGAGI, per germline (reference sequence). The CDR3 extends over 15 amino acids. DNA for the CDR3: TGTGCCAGCAGGGAATCGACAGGGGGCGTATTTTACGTTGGATTT. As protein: CASRESTGGVFYVGF.

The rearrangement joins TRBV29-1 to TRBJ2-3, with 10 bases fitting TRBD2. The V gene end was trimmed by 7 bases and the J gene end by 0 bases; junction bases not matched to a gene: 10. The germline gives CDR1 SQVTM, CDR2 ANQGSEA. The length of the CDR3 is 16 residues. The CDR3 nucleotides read TGCAGCGCCCCACTAGCGGGGAGTACTAGCACAGATACGCAGTATTTT. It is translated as CSAPLAGSTSTDTQYF.

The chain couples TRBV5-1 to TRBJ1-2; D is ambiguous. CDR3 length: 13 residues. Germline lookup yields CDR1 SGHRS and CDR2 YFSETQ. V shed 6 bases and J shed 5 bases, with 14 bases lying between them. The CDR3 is CASTLGFGYGYTF. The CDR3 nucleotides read TGCGCCAGCACCCTAGGTTTCGGATATGGCTACACCTTC.